The present entry profiles one T cell receptor beta chain with its context. The antigen is unknown. The V gene's germline CDR1 is SGHDN and CDR2 FVKESK. The CDR3 is 14 residues long. Trimming removed 0 bases at V and 3 bases at J, with 8 bases between. The record originates from a study of lymphopenia after photon versus proton radiotherapy. Study-wide results and caveats: Under photons, naive T cells and diversity fell while effector/memory populations rose. Authors raise, but do not show, better survival with proton therapy. Post-nadir TCR diversity decline inversely tracked overall survival among those who died. After the lymphocyte nadir, photon-treated repertoires showed oligoclonal expansion, especially of CD8+ Temra cells.

TCRdb keeps only in-frame clones here, not all; method: immunoSEQ multiplex PCR. This sample yields some 25,000 clones, of which roughly nine tenths are seen a single time; around 0.81% belongs to the top ten. The gene calls are TRBV14 and TRBJ1-2; tentatively, D is TRBD1 (6 bases). This TCR came from a woman in her forties or fifties with cholangiocarcinoma. The specimen comprised peripheral blood, sampled from a patient treated with photon-based radiotherapy. The CDR3 DNA sequence: TGTGCCAGCAGCCAAGAGGACAGTCACTATGGCTACACCTTC. It translates to CASSQEDSHYGYTF.